This TCR beta chain was identified during a study of blood T cell repertoires in COVID-19. Study overall: COVID-19 samples from acute and convalescent phases originated in the United States, Italy and Spain. T cells, B-cell-depleted T cells, or PBMCs provided the cDNA or gDNA that served as material.

V was cut by 2 bases and J by 0 bases, with 17 bases left in between. Germline CDR1 and CDR2: MNHNS and SASEGT. The CDR3 sequence is 17 residues long. The authors' processing: By means of reference gene primer amplification, nucleated cell counts were estimated. Using immunoSEQ multiplex PCR, the repertoire was profiled, and TCRdb retains in-frame clones only, with some absent. V and J calls and clone size are given by that table; D and trimming were obtained from the DNA. Found here are roughly 230,000 clones, about 83% of them singletons; the top ten hold roughly 8.6%. V is TRBV6-1 and J is TRBJ2-7; D might be TRBD1 (5 bases). The sequencing input was peripheral blood. This TCR was recovered from a man in his forties or fifties with active or convalescent COVID-19. CDR3 DNA: TGTGCCAGCAGTGAAAGGGCTGCGCAGGGTTTCTCCTACGAGCAGTACTTC. It encodes CASSERAAQGFSYEQYF.